These 2 T cell receptor beta chains were sequenced from one sample in a study of OX40 agonist ivuxolimab in advanced cancers. Measured with immunoSEQ multiplex PCR; TCRdb has only the in-frame clones, and not every one. This table holds approximately 100,000 clones, roughly nine tenths found once. Here the sequenced sample was CD4+ or CD8+ T cells sorted from blood, taken in a trial of the OX40 agonist ivuxolimab. The receptors here all came from an adult with an advanced solid tumor such as melanoma, head and neck, liver or kidney cancer.

The DNA for the CDR3 is TGTGCCACCTCCGCCGGGGGCGCAGGGACTGGAAACACCATATATTTT. Protein product: CATSAGGAGTGNTIYF. V usage is TRBV19 and J usage is TRBJ1-3; D is possibly TRBD1 (6 bases). Trimming took off 10 bases at V and 2 bases at J, with 21 bases between the two ends. The germline V gene encodes CDR1 LNHDA and CDR2 SQIVND (reference sequence). The CDR3 consists of 16 residues.

As for this clone: Germline is not matched at one junction end, which may reflect a read error. The gene calls are TRBV6-5 and TRBJ1-1; TRBD1 might be the D (5 bases). This CDR3 contains 14 residues. In germline, CDR1 is MNHEY, CDR2 SVGAGI. The CDR3 bases are TGTGTCAGCAGTCGGTTCGGGACCGCGAATGTAGCTTTCTTT. Translation: CVSSRFGTANVAFF.